The 5 T cell receptor beta chains listed next were all sequenced from one sample in a study of beta chain features in type 1 diabetes. No antigen has been identified for these receptors. Study-wide points: Type 1 diabetes patients showed a moderate but significant shortening of TCRB CDR3s in all four CD4+ subsets.

The whole isolated RNA underwent reverse transcription, so sequencing captured expressed TCRB transcripts. Using immunoSEQ multiplex PCR, the repertoire was profiled, and TCRdb retains in-frame clones only, with some absent. Among some 700,000 clones, around an eighth were seen once, and the ten largest hold less than 0.025%. Source material: naive CD4+ T cells from blood. The receptors originated from a man in his late teens or twenties with type 1 diabetes.

The J gene is TRBJ2-5, the V gene TRBV7-9; no clear D. The CDR3 sequence is 12 residues long. Germline V lookup: CDR1 SEHNR, CDR2 FQNEAQ (reference sequence). The V and J ends lost 2 bases and 4 bases respectively, with 5 bases between them. CDR3 amino acids: CASSLKLETQYF. CDR3 coding DNA: TGTGCCAGCAGCTTAAAGCTAGAGACCCAGTACTTC.

This clone was detected a few times. V usage is TRBV28 and J usage is TRBJ2-1; D is unresolved. Germline assignment: CDR1 MDHEN and CDR2 SYDVKM. V dropped 6 bases and J dropped 7 bases, with 7 bases sitting between them. The CDR3 has 11 residues. The CDR3 loop is CASRARNEQFF. The CDR3 DNA follows: TGTGCCAGCAGGGCCCGTAATGAGCAGTTCTTC.

This chain uses TRBV25-1 with TRBJ1-2; 8 positions agree with TRBD1. CDR3 length equals 16 residues. V trimming: 3 bases; J trimming: 6 bases; junction bases outside the gene matches: 12. In germline, CDR1 is MGHDK, CDR2 SYGVNS. CDR3 in DNA: TGTGCCAGCAGTGAGCAGGGGGCCGGATTACGAGATGGCTACACCTTC. Protein sequence: CASSEQGAGLRDGYTF.

The table lists this clone with a few counts. The chain uses TRBV19 and TRBJ2-7; TRBD2 matches at 8 bases. CDR1 LNHDA and CDR2 SQIVND come from the germline V gene (reference sequence). The length of the CDR3 is 15 residues. With V trimmed by 4 bases and J by 6 bases, 11 bases remained unmatched. The CDR3 here is CASSTDGGLVREQYF. As DNA, the CDR3 is TGTGCCAGTAGTACCGACGGGGGACTAGTCCGCGAGCAGTACTTC. Complete variable domain (other parts from reference TRBV19 and TRBJ2-7): DGGITQSPKYLFRKEGQNVTLSCEQNLNHDAMYWYRQDPGQGLRLIYYSQIVNDFQKGDIAEGYSVSREKKESFPLTVTSAQKNPTAFYLCASSTDGGLVREQYFGPGTRLTVT.

This clone turned up a few times. This chain links TRBV11-2 with TRBJ2-6; D may be TRBD2 (5 bases). CDR3 length: 15 amino acids. Per germline, CDR1 SGHAT and CDR2 FQNNGV. V was shortened by 8 bases and J by 2 bases, with 13 bases between the two germline ends. This CDR3 is CASPLFGAGANVLTF. The CDR3 DNA reads TGTGCCAGCCCCCTATTCGGGGCTGGGGCCAACGTCCTGACTTTC.